This TCR beta chain was retrieved from a study of blood T cell repertoires in COVID-19. Looking at the study overall: COVID-19 samples from acute and convalescent phases originated in the United States, Italy and Spain.

Method: immunoSEQ multiplex PCR; TCRdb's copy keeps in-frame clones and lacks some. The table lists roughly 200,000 clones, 81% of them singletons. Germline CDR1 and CDR2: MNHEY and SVGAGI. This CDR3 is built from 13 residues. Trimming stripped 7 bases from V and 6 bases from J, with 14 bases between. One Seattle source followed patients from active infection through their disease course. This chain connects TRBV6-5 to TRBJ2-3; tentatively, D is TRBD2 (6 bases). The receptor was derived from a middle-aged woman with COVID-19, enrolled during active disease. The sequencing sample was made of peripheral blood. CDR3 region: CASIGPGLDTQYF. The CDR3 nucleotides read TGTGCCAGCATTGGACCGGGACTGGATACGCAGTATTTT.